These 20 T cell receptor beta chains were all obtained from the same sample, sequenced in a study of T-cell memory formation after mild COVID-19. A single record per CDR3 protein comes from TCRdb applying MiXCR to the 5' RACE reads. The sample lists about 560,000 distinct CDR3 sequences; roughly 21% were seen once. The sample comprised PBMCs or a T cell subset sorted from them (not recorded which). The source of these receptors is an adult woman who had mild COVID-19 (a few samples of this study predate the infection). Cell type and time point are not known.

CDR3 in amino acids: CAWSLGGGAEQYF. The CDR3 nucleotides read TGTGCCTGGAGCTTGGGCGGGGGGGCCGAGCAGTACTTC. This chain connects TRBV30 to TRBJ2-7; 9 nucleotides align to TRBD2. The J segment lost 6 bases and the V segment lost 3 bases, leaving 6 bases of the junction unmatched. Per germline, CDR1 GTSNPN and CDR2 SVGIG (reference sequence). The CDR3 length is 13 residues.

In its sample, this clonotype was seen a few times. The chain has TRBV5-1 and TRBJ2-1; 7 positions agree with TRBD1. V lost 4 bases to trimming and J lost 8 bases; unmatched junction nucleotides: 12. Germline CDR1 is SGHRS and CDR2 is YFSETQ. This CDR3 region has 15 residues. The chain's CDR3 is CASSGTGDLTDEQFF. CDR3 sequence (DNA): TGCGCCAGCAGCGGAACAGGGGACCTAACGGATGAGCAGTTCTTC.

In its sample, this clonotype was seen a few times. This chain connects TRBV11-1 to TRBJ2-5; 12 bases are a match to TRBD2. Germline V gene data show CDR1 as SGHAT and CDR2 as FQDESV (reference sequence). The CDR3 is 16 amino acids. The ends lost 1 base at V and 3 bases at J; junction bases unmatched: 3. The DNA for the CDR3 is TGTGCCAGCAGCTTAGTACCTAGCGGGAGGGAAGAGACCCAGTACTTC. Translation: CASSLVPSGREETQYF. The entire variable domain, with the rest obtained from reference TRBV11-1 and TRBJ2-5, is as follows: EAEVAQSPRYKITEKSQAVAFWCDPISGHATLYWYRQILGQGPELLVQFQDESVVDDSQLPKDRFSAERLKGVDSTLKIQPAELGDSAMYLCASSLVPSGREETQYFGPGTRLLVL.

The V gene is TRBV5-1, the J gene TRBJ1-5; weak D call: TRBD1 (6 bases). V was trimmed by 3 bases and J by 4 bases, leaving 17 bases between them. The CDR3 loop spans 16 amino acids. The germline CDR1 and CDR2 sequences are SGHRS and YFSETQ. CDR3 nucleotide sequence: TGCGCCAGCAGCTGGGGAACAGGGCAGGGGAATCAGCCCCAGCATTTT. Its protein is CASSWGTGQGNQPQHF. The full variable domain, with the rest looked up from reference TRBV5-1 and TRBJ1-5, is KAGVTQTPRYLIKTRGQQVTLSCSPISGHRSVSWYQQTPGQGLQFLFEYFSETQRNKGNFPGRFSGRQFSNSRSEMNVSTLELGDSALYLCASSWGTGQGNQPQHFGDGTRLSIL.

This rearrangement joins TRBV25-1 to TRBJ2-7; 12 bases align to TRBD2. The CDR3 is 14 residues long. Germline V CDR1 and CDR2: MGHDK, SYGVNS. With V trimmed by 6 bases and J by 3 bases, 3 bases remained unmatched. The CDR3 DNA sequence: TGTGCCAGCAGAAGGACTAGCGGGGTCTACGAGCAGTACTTC. This encodes CASRRTSGVYEQYF.

This chain uses TRBV6-6 with TRBJ2-7; 8 bases are shared with TRBD2. This CDR3 contains 18 residues. V lost 3 bases to trimming and J lost 10 bases; unmatched junction nucleotides: 23. Germline-derived CDR1 and CDR2 are MNHNY and SVGAGI (reference sequence). CDR3 sequence: CASSYIPFSGMASLLQYF. The CDR3 DNA reads as TGTGCCAGCAGTTATATCCCCTTTAGCGGGATGGCCAGCCTCCTCCAGTACTTC.

V is TRBV20-1 and J is TRBJ2-7; TRBD2 agrees at 12 bases. The CDR3 consists of 14 residues. In germline, CDR1 is DFQATT, CDR2 SNEGSKA (reference sequence). The V gene end was trimmed by 1 base and the J gene end by 7 bases; junction bases not matched to a gene: 5. For the CDR3, the DNA is TGCAGTGCTAGAGGACTAGCGGGAGAGGTTGAGCAGTACTTC. This sequence encodes CSARGLAGEVEQYF.

This rearrangement joins TRBV3-1 to TRBJ2-7, with TRBD1 identical over 7 bases. V was pared by 4 bases and J by 2 bases, with 11 bases of the junction left unmatched. Germline-derived CDR1 and CDR2 are LGHDT and YNNKEL (reference sequence). This CDR3 has 16 amino acids. In DNA, the CDR3 is TGTGCCAGCAGCCCAAAAAGGGACAGTCGTGCCTACGAGCAGTACTTC. Protein sequence: CASSPKRDSRAYEQYF.

The chain uses TRBV10-3 and TRBJ2-1, with 9 bases fitting TRBD2. This CDR3 contains 14 residues. Germline values: CDR1 ENHRY, CDR2 SYGVKD. V was clipped by 2 bases and J by 4 bases; unmatched bases: 0. CDR3 DNA sequence: TGTGCCATCAGTGAGACTAGCGGGTACAATGAGCAGTTCTTC. Translation gives CAISETSGYNEQFF.

This clonotype was detected only a few times. The genes are TRBV29-1 and TRBJ2-1; 7 nucleotides line up with TRBD2. V was clipped by 7 bases and J by 9 bases; unmatched bases: 9. The CDR3 is 12 amino acids. Germline values: CDR1 SQVTM, CDR2 ANQGSEA. DNA for the CDR3: TGCAGCGCCGAGACTAGCAGGCCTGAGCAGTTCTTC. This sequence encodes CSAETSRPEQFF.

This clonotype was counted between two and nine times. The V gene is TRBV24-1, the J gene TRBJ2-3; 12 bases fit TRBD1. V lost 7 bases, J lost 4 bases, and 2 bases stayed unmatched. CDR3 length equals 14 residues. Germline-derived CDR1 and CDR2 are KGHDR and SFDVKD. The CDR3 spells CATRGQGAADTQYF. Here the CDR3 DNA reads TGTGCCACCAGGGGACAGGGGGCGGCAGATACGCAGTATTTT.

This clonotype was counted at least ten times. This chain uses TRBV5-1 with TRBJ2-2; a possible D gene is TRBD1 (6 bases). The CDR3 consists of 16 residues. Germline V gives CDR1 SGHRS, CDR2 YFSETQ. V lost 6 bases and J lost 0, with 15 bases in between. The CDR3 loop reads CASKGQLLANTGELFF. The CDR3 region has the DNA TGCGCCAGCAAAGGACAGTTACTCGCGAACACCGGGGAGCTGTTTTTT.

The rearrangement uses TRBV3-1 and TRBJ2-1; D call uncertain. Trimming took 0 bases from V and 4 from J, leaving 10 bases between them. This CDR3 contains 15 residues. CDR1 and CDR2 (germline): LGHDT, YNNKEL (reference sequence). CDR3 coding DNA: TGTGCCAGCAGCCAAGATCTAGGACCGTACAATGAGCAGTTCTTC. Amino acids: CASSQDLGPYNEQFF.

This clonotype was seen only a few times. The chain carries TRBV7-8 and TRBJ2-7; 7 bases match TRBD1. CDR1 and CDR2 (germline): SGHVS, FQNEAQ. Trimming cost V 1 base and J 2 bases; bases outside gene matches: 11. The CDR3 contains 17 residues. CDR3 region: CASSLVGSGTVAYEQYF. Written as DNA, the CDR3 is TGTGCCAGCAGCTTAGTGGGGTCCGGGACAGTCGCCTACGAGCAGTACTTC.

This clonotype has just a few counts. This chain joins TRBV6-2 or TRBV6-3 and TRBJ2-1; 8 bases map to TRBD2. CDR1 and CDR2 (germline): MNHEY, SVGEGT. V shed 7 bases and J 10 bases; nucleotides not matched to a gene: 24. The CDR3 has 18 residues. The CDR3 sequence: CASTTTGASGHRYLEQFF. The CDR3, as DNA: TGTGCCAGCACCACTACGGGGGCTAGCGGGCACCGGTACCTGGAGCAGTTCTTC.

A few counts support this clonotype. The chain recombines TRBV24-1 with TRBJ2-5, with D tentatively TRBD2 (7 bases). The ends were cut back, 3 bases at V and 10 bases at J, with 14 bases in the middle. This CDR3 is built from 13 residues. From germline, CDR1 is KGHDR and CDR2 SFDVKD. CDR3 bases: TGTGCCACCAGTGATCCCGGGGGCGGGAGCCAGTACTTC. Translating it yields CATSDPGGGSQYF.

Many counts were recorded for this clonotype. The rearrangement links TRBV12-3 or TRBV12-4 to TRBJ2-7; no reliable D call. This CDR3 is 13 amino acids long. V lost 5 bases to trimming and J lost 0 bases, with 8 bases between them. Written as DNA, the CDR3 is TGTGCCAGCAGTCGGACGGTCTCCTACGAGCAGTACTTC. Its protein is CASSRTVSYEQYF.

The V gene is TRBV7-9, the J gene TRBJ1-2; D call uncertain. Germline V CDR1 and CDR2: SEHNR, FQNEAQ (reference sequence). Between the trimmed V and J ends, which lost 5 bases and 4 bases, there was a span of 14 bases. The CDR3 has 14 residues. CDR3 sequence: CASSPREGTYGYTF. The CDR3 region has the DNA TGTGCCAGCAGCCCCCGGGAGGGCACCTATGGCTACACCTTC. The variable domain in full, completed from reference TRBV7-9 and TRBJ1-2, reads DTGVSQNPRHKITKRGQNVTFRCDPISEHNRLYWYRQTLGQGPEFLTYFQNEAQLEKSRLLSDRFSAERPKGSFSTLEIQRTEQGDSAMYLCASSPREGTYGYTFGSGTRLTVV.

The V gene is TRBV24-1, the J gene TRBJ2-1, with D uncertain. The CDR3 runs to 12 residues. Looked up from germline, CDR1 is KGHDR and CDR2 is SFDVKD. Trimming left V 0 bases short and J 10 bases short, with 6 bases between. The CDR3 DNA sequence: TGTGCCACCAGTGATTTGGGGTGGGAGCAGTTCTTC. It encodes CATSDLGWEQFF.

This sequence joins TRBV12-3 or TRBV12-4 and TRBJ2-3, with 7 positions matching TRBD2. V shed 2 bases, J shed 4 bases, and the junction held 3 bases outside the gene matches. The CDR3 runs 14 residues. The CDR3 DNA reads as TGTGCCAGCAGTTTATTCCGGGGGGCAGATACGCAGTATTTT. Its translation is CASSLFRGADTQYF.